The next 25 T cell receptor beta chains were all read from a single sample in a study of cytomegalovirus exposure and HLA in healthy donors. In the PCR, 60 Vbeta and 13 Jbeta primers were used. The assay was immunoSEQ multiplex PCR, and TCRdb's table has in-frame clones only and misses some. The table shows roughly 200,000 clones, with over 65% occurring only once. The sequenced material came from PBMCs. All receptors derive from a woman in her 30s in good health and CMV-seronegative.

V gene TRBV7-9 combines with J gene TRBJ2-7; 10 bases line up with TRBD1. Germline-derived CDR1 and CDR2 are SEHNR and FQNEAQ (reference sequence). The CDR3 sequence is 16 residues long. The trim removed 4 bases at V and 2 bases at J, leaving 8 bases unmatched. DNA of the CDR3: TGTGCCAGCAGCTCGTCCGGGACAGGGGATACCTACGAGCAGTACTTC. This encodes CASSSSGTGDTYEQYF.

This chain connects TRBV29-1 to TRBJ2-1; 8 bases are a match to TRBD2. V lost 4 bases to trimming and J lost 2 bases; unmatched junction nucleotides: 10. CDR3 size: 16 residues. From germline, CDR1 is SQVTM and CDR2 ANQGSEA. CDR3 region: CSVGHSGGGTYNEQFF. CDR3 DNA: TGCAGCGTTGGCCATAGTGGCGGGGGGACCTACAATGAGCAGTTCTTC.

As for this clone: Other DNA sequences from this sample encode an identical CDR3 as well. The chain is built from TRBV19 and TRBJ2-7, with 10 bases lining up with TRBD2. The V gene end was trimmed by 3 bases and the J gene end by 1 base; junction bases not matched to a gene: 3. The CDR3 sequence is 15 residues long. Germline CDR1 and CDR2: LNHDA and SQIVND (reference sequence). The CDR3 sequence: CASSIGSGGSYEQYF. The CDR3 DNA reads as TGTGCCAGTAGTATTGGTAGCGGGGGGTCCTACGAGCAGTACTTC.

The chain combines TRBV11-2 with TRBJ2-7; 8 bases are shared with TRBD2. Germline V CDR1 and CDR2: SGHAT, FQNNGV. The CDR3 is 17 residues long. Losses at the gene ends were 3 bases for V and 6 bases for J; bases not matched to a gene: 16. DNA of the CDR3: TGTGCCAGCAGCTTCTTACTAGCGGCTGTTACTCTGGGCGAGCAGTACTTC. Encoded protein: CASSFLLAAVTLGEQYF.

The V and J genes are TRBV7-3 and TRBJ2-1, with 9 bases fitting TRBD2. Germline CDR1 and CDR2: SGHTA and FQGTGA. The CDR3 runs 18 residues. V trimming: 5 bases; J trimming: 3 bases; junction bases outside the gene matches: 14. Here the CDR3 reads CASSLSPLIAGVYNEQFF. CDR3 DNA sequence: TGTGCCAGCAGCCTATCCCCCCTCATAGCGGGGGTCTACAATGAGCAGTTCTTC.

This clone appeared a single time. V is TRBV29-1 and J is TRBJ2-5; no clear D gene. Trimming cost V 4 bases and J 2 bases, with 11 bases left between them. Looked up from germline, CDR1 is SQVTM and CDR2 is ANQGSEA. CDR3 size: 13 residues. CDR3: CSVAPQRQETQYF. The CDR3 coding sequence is TGCAGCGTTGCTCCCCAACGGCAAGAGACCCAGTACTTC.

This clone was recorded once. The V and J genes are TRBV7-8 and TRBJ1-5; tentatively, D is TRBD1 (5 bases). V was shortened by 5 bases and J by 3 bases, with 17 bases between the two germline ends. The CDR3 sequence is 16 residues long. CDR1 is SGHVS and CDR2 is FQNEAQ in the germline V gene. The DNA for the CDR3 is TGTGCCAGCAGCCTTACTACCCTTGGGGCCAATCAGCCCCAGCATTTT. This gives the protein CASSLTTLGANQPQHF.

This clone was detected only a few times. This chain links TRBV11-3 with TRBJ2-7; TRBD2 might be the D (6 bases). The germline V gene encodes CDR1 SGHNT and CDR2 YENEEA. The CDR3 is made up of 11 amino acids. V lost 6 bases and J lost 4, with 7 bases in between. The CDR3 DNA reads TGTGCCAGCAGTGGGGGGTACGAGCAGTACTTC. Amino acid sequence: CASSGGYEQYF. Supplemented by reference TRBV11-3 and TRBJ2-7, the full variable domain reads EAGVVQSPRYKIIEKKQPVAFWCNPISGHNTLYWYLQNLGQGPELLIRYENEEAVDDSQLPKDRFSAERLKGVDSTLKIQPAELGDSAVYLCASSGGYEQYFGPGTRLTVT.

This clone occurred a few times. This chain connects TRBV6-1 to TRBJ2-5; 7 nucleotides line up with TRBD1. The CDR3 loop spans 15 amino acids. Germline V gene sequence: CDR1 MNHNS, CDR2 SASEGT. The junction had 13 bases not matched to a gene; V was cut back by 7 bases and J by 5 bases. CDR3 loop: CASKWDRGFTETQYF. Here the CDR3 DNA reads TGTGCCAGCAAATGGGACAGAGGATTTACGGAGACCCAGTACTTC.

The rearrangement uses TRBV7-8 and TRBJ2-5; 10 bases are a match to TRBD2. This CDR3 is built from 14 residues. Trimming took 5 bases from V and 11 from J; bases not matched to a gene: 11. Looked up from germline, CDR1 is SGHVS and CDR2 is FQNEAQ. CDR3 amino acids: CASSPSGGAEGQYF. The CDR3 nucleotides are TGTGCCAGCAGCCCCAGCGGGGGGGCTGAGGGGCAGTACTTC.

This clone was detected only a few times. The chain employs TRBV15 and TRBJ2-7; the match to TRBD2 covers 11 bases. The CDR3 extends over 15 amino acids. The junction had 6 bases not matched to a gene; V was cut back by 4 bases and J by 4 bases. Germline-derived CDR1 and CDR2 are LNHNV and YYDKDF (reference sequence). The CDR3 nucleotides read TGTGCCACCAGCAAGACTAGCGGGGAGTATTACGAGCAGTACTTC. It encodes CATSKTSGEYYEQYF.

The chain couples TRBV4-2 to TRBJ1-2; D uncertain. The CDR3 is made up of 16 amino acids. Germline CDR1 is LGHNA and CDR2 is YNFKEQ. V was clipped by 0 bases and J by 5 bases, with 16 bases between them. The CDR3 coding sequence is TGTGCCAGCAGCCAAGATTCTGCAGGCGCGGGTTATGGCTACACCTTC. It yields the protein CASSQDSAGAGYGYTF.

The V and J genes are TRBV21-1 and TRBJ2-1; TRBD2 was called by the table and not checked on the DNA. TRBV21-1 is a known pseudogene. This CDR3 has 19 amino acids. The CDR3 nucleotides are TGTGCCAGCAGCCGCGGCTTAGCGACTAGCGGGGCTACTTACAATGAGCAGTTCTTC. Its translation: CASSRGLATSGATYNEQFF.

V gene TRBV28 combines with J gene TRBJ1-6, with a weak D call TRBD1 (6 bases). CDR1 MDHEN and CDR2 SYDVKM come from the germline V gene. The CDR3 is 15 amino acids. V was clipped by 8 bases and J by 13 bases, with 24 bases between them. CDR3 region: CASHLGGHGVAPLHF. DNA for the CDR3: TGTGCCAGCCACCTGGGGGGGCATGGGGTGGCGCCCCTCCACTTT.

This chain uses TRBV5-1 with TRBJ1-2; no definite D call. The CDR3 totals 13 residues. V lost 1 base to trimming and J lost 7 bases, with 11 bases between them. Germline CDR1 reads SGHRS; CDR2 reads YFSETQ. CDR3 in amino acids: CASSLNREGGYTF. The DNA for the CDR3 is TGCGCCAGCAGCTTGAACCGGGAGGGTGGCTACACCTTC.

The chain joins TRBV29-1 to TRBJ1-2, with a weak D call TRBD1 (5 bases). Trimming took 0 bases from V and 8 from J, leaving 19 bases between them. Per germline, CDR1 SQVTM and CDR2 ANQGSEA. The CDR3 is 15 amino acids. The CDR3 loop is CSVEDTNRLTLGYTF. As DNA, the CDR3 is TGCAGCGTTGAAGATACAAACAGGCTGACCCTCGGCTACACCTTC.

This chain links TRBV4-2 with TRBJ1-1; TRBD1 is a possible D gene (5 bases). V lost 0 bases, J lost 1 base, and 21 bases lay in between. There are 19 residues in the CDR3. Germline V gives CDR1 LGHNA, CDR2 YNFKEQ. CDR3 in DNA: TGTGCCAGCAGCCAAGAATGGGGGAGGGCCGGCCGGAGGAACACTGAAGCTTTCTTT. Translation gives CASSQEWGRAGRRNTEAFF.

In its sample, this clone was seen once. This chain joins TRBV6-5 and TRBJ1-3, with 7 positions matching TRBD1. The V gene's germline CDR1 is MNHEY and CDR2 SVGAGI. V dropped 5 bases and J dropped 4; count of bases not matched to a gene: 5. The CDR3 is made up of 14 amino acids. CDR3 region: CASSLTGAGNTIYF. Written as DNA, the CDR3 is TGTGCCAGCAGTCTCACAGGGGCAGGAAACACCATATATTTT.

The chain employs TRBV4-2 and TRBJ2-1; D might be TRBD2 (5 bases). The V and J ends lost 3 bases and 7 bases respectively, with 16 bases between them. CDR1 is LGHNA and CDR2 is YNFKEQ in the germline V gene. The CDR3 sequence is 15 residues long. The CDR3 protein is CASSQESLRGNEQFF. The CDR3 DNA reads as TGTGCCAGCAGCCAGGAGTCCCTTCGAGGGAATGAGCAGTTCTTC.

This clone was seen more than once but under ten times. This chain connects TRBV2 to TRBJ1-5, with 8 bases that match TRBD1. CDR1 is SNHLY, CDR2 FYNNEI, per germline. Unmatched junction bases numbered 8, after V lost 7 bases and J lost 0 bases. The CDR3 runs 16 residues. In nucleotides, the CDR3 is TGTGCCAGCACCTCCCTGGACAGGGCTAGCAATCAGCCCCAGCATTTT. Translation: CASTSLDRASNQPQHF. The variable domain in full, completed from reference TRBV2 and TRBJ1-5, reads EPEVTQTPSHQVTQMGQEVILRCVPISNHLYFYWYRQILGQKVEFLVSFYNNEISEKSEIFDDQFSVERPDGSNFTLKIRSTKLEDSAMYFCASTSLDRASNQPQHFGDGTRLSIL.

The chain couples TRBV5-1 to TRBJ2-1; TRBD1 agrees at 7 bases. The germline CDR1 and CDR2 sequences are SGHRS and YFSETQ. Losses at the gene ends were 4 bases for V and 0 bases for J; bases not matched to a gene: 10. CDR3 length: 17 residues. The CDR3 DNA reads TGCGCCAGCAGCCTTTTACCGGGACAGAGCTCCTACAATGAGCAGTTCTTC. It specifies CASSLLPGQSSYNEQFF.

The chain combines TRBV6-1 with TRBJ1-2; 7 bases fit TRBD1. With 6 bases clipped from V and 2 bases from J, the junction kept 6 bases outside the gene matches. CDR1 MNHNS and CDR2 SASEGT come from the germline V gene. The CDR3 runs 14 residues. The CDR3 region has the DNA TGTGCCAGCAGGCGGGGACAGTCCAACTATGGCTACACCTTC. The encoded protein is CASRRGQSNYGYTF.

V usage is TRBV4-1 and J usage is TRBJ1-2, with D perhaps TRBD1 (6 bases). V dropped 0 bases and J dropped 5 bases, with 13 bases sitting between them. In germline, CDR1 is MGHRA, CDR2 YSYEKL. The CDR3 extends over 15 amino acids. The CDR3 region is CASSQDGRGRYGYTF. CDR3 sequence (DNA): TGCGCCAGCAGCCAAGATGGCAGGGGAAGGTATGGCTACACCTTC.

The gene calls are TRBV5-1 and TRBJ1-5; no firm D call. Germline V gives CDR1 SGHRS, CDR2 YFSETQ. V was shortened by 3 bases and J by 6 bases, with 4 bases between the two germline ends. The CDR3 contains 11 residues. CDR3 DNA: TGCGCCAGCAGCTCGGGTCAGCCCCAGCATTTT. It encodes CASSSGQPQHF.

CDR3 sequence reads: CASSFAQPRGSPLHF. CDR3 nucleotides: TGTGCCAGCAGCTTTGCTCAACCCCGAGGTTCACCCCTCCACTTT. The chain uses TRBV7-8 and TRBJ1-6; D remains unclear. V was trimmed by 3 bases and J by 9 bases, leaving 15 bases between them. The germline gives CDR1 SGHVS, CDR2 FQNEAQ. The CDR3 loop spans 15 amino acids.